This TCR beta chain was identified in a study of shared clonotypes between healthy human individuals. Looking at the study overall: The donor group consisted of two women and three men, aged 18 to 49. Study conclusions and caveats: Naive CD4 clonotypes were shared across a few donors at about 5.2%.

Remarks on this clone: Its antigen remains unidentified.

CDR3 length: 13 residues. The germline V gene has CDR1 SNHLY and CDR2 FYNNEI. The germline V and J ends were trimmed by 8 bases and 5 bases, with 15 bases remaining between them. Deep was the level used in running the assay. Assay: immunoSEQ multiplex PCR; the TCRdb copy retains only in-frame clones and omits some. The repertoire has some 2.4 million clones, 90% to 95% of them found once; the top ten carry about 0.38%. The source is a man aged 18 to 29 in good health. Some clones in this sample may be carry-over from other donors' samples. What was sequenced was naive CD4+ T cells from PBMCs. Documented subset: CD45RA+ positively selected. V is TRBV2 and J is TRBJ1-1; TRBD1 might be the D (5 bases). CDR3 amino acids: CASGQTGATEAFF. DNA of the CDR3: TGTGCCAGCGGACAAACAGGAGCAACTGAAGCTTTCTTT.